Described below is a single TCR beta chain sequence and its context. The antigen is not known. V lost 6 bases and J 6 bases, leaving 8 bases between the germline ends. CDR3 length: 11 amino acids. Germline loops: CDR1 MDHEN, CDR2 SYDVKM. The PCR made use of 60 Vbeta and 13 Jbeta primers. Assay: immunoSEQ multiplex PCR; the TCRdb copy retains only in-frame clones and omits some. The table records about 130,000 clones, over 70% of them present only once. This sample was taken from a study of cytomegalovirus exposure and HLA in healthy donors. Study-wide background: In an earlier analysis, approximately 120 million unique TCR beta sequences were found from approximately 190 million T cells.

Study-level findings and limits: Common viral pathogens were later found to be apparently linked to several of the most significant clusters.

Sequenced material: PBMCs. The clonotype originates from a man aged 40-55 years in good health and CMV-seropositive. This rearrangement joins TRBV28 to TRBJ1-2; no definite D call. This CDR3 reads CASRPDNGYTF. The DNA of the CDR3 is TGTGCCAGCAGACCTGACAATGGCTACACCTTC.